Below are 24 T cell receptor beta chains sequenced from a single sample in a study of cytomegalovirus exposure and HLA in healthy donors. 13 Jbeta primers and 60 Vbeta primers were used for the PCR. Generated by immunoSEQ multiplex PCR, the TCRdb table keeps only in-frame clones and is missing some. The repertoire has more than 85,000 clones, about 69% of them found once; the top ten carry around 1.3%. What was sequenced was PBMCs. The receptors come from a man between 40 and 49 years old in good health and CMV-seronegative.

This chain joins TRBV7-9 and TRBJ2-7; D perhaps matches TRBD2 (6 bases). V gave up 5 bases and J gave up 2 bases, with 13 bases separating them. The germline V gene encodes CDR1 SEHNR and CDR2 FQNEAQ (reference sequence). This CDR3 comprises 14 residues. The CDR3 DNA is TGTGCCAGCAGCCCCGCGGGATTCCCCTACGAGCAGTACTTC. It codes for CASSPAGFPYEQYF.

The chain uses TRBV13 and TRBJ2-1; TRBD1 agrees at 12 bases. Germline values: CDR1 PRHDT, CDR2 FYEKMQ (reference sequence). The V gene end was trimmed by 5 bases and the J gene end by 4 bases; junction bases not matched to a gene: 6. This CDR3 spans 16 amino acids. As DNA, the CDR3 is TGTGCCAGCAGCCGAGGGACAGGGGGCCTATACAATGAGCAGTTCTTC. Encoded protein: CASSRGTGGLYNEQFF.

This sequence joins TRBV7-2 and TRBJ2-7; D perhaps matches TRBD2 (5 bases). Germline V gene lookup returns CDR1 SGHTA and CDR2 FQGNSA. The CDR3 sequence is 16 residues long. Trimming took 1 base from V and 1 from J, leaving 14 bases between them. This chain's CDR3 is CASSLGPLEKSYEQYF. In DNA, the CDR3 is TGTGCCAGCAGCTTAGGCCCACTAGAGAAATCCTACGAGCAGTACTTC.

This clone was counted only a few times. V and J are TRBV13 and TRBJ1-4; D unresolved. This CDR3 is 13 amino acids long. The V and J ends lost 5 bases and 4 bases respectively, with 8 bases between them. From germline, CDR1 is PRHDT and CDR2 FYEKMQ (reference sequence). The CDR3 reads CASSAWSNEKLFF. The CDR3 region has the DNA TGTGCCAGCAGCGCCTGGAGTAATGAAAAACTGTTTTTT.

This chain connects TRBV7-6 to TRBJ1-1; D not certain. The CDR3 contains 14 residues. V was clipped by 3 bases and J by 0 bases, with 8 bases between them. In germline, CDR1 is SGHVS, CDR2 FNYEAQ. CDR3 nucleotides: TGTGCCAGCAGCTTGACGGGTGTGAACACTGAAGCTTTCTTT. Protein sequence: CASSLTGVNTEAFF.

J is TRBJ1-3 and V is TRBV5-1; 12 bases line up with TRBD1. This CDR3 has 15 amino acids. The V and J ends lost 3 bases and 2 bases, in that order; junction bases with no gene match: 0. The germline CDR1 and CDR2 sequences are SGHRS and YFSETQ. The CDR3 protein is CASSWDRGPGNTIYF. Here the CDR3 DNA reads TGCGCCAGCAGCTGGGACAGGGGGCCTGGAAACACCATATATTTT.

V is TRBV4-2 and J is TRBJ2-1; 10 bases match TRBD2. Trimming took 4 bases from V and 4 from J; bases not matched to a gene: 7. The length of the CDR3 is 16 residues. Germline CDR1 and CDR2: LGHNA and YNFKEQ. CDR3 amino acids: CASSPETSGKYNEQFF. The CDR3 DNA follows: TGTGCCAGCAGCCCCGAAACTAGCGGGAAGTACAATGAGCAGTTCTTC.

This rearrangement joins TRBV6-5 to TRBJ2-7; 8 bases map to TRBD1. V lost 8 bases and J lost 5; bases outside the gene matches: 5. There are 12 residues in the CDR3. CDR1 MNHEY and CDR2 SVGAGI come from the germline V gene. The CDR3 sequence: CASAQGANEQYF. The CDR3 DNA follows: TGTGCCAGCGCTCAGGGGGCGAACGAGCAGTACTTC.

The chain carries TRBV19 and TRBJ2-5; D not certain. This CDR3 is 13 amino acids long. From germline, CDR1 is LNHDA and CDR2 SQIVND (reference sequence). Trimming pared 2 bases from V and 5 bases from J, leaving 9 bases between. This chain's CDR3 is CASSISGYETQYF. Written as DNA, the CDR3 is TGTGCCAGTAGTATATCGGGTTACGAGACCCAGTACTTC.

V usage is TRBV9 and J usage is TRBJ2-6; 12 bases are a match to TRBD2. V lost 3 bases, J lost 0 bases, and 4 bases stayed unmatched. The CDR3 is 18 amino acids. The germline CDR1 and CDR2 sequences are SGDLS and YYNGEE. The CDR3 loop reads CASSAGLAGISGANVLTF. The DNA of the CDR3 is TGTGCCAGCAGCGCTGGACTAGCGGGAATCTCTGGGGCCAACGTCCTGACTTTC.

The rearrangement joins TRBV6-7 to TRBJ1-5; D is undetermined. TRBV6-7 is sorted into the ORF group, with uncertain function. CDR3 size: 12 residues. Trimming took off 4 bases at V and 5 bases at J, with 6 bases between the two ends. The CDR3 loop reads CASSSGDQPQHF. The CDR3 nucleotides are TGTGCCAGCAGTTCCGGGGATCAGCCCCAGCATTTT.

This clone was seen a single time. This chain joins TRBV6-5 and TRBJ1-2; TRBD1 matches at 7 bases. The CDR3 is made up of 15 amino acids. The V gene's germline CDR1 is MNHEY and CDR2 SVGAGI. V shed 2 bases and J 4 bases; nucleotides not matched to a gene: 7. The CDR3 DNA is TGTGCCAGCAGTTACAGAGGGGGCTTCGGCTATGGCTACACCTTC. Translating it yields CASSYRGGFGYGYTF.

This rearrangement joins TRBV7-9 to TRBJ2-2; possible D gene TRBD1, 5 bases. V lost 2 bases and J lost 2, with 9 bases in between. There are 15 residues in the CDR3. Germline CDR1 reads SEHNR; CDR2 reads FQNEAQ (reference sequence). DNA for the CDR3: TGTGCCAGCAGCTTAACACAGGCTAACACCGGGGAGCTGTTTTTT. Encoded protein: CASSLTQANTGELFF.

For this clone: The junction differs from germline at one of its ends, possibly a read error. The rearrangement links TRBV5-1 to TRBJ1-1; possibly TRBD1 for D (6 bases). CDR3 length: 18 amino acids. Germline loops: CDR1 SGHRS, CDR2 YFSETQ. Here the CDR3 DNA reads TGCGCCAACAGCCAGACTCCGGGATTAGGGACACTGAACACTGAAGCTTTCTTT. Its translation is CANSQTPGLGTLNTEAFF.

Comments on this clone: One junction end does not reproduce the germline sequence, and a read error may be involved. The chain couples TRBV7-9 to TRBJ2-7; possible D gene TRBD1, 6 bases. The CDR3 has 17 amino acids. CDR1 is SEHNR, CDR2 FQNEAQ, per germline (reference sequence). The DNA for the CDR3 is TGTTCCAGCAGCTCTGGACGAAACAGGGATTCCCCCTACGAGCAGTACTTC. Translation gives CSSSSGRNRDSPYEQYF.

This clone was seen more than once but under ten times. V gene TRBV19 combines with J gene TRBJ2-2; 8 nucleotides match TRBD1. Germline loops: CDR1 LNHDA, CDR2 SQIVND (reference sequence). The CDR3 consists of 16 residues. Losses at the gene ends were 1 base for V and 6 bases for J; bases not matched to a gene: 7. In nucleotides, the CDR3 is TGTGCCAGTAGTATAGTGTCAGGGGGCGCATCCGGGGAGCTGTTTTTT. It is translated as CASSIVSGGASGELFF.

Note on this clone: Additional DNA sequences in this sample encode the identical CDR3. This chain connects TRBV13 to TRBJ1-2; unclear D gene. Per germline, CDR1 PRHDT and CDR2 FYEKMQ (reference sequence). CDR3 length: 13 residues. Trimming shortened V by 1 base and J by 3 bases, and 6 bases separated the two germline ends. The CDR3 DNA is TGTGCCAGCAGCTTAGAGGAGGACTATGGCTACACCTTC. It codes for CASSLEEDYGYTF.

V is TRBV10-1 and J is TRBJ1-6; no reliable D call. There are 13 residues in the CDR3. Trimming took 2 bases from V and 10 from J, leaving 9 bases between them. The germline V gene encodes CDR1 WNHNN and CDR2 SYGVQD (reference sequence). The CDR3 protein is CASSEREASPLHF. For the CDR3, the DNA is TGCGCCAGCAGTGAGAGGGAGGCCTCACCCCTCCACTTT.

The V and J genes are TRBV29-1 and TRBJ2-2; D uncertain. CDR3 size: 14 residues. From germline, CDR1 is SQVTM and CDR2 ANQGSEA. Deletions cut 0 bases from V and 1 base from J, with 6 bases between. Written as DNA, the CDR3 is TGCAGCGTTGAAGATCCCGTGAACACCGGGGAGCTGTTTTTT. It translates to CSVEDPVNTGELFF.

V is TRBV6-5 and J is TRBJ2-3, with D perhaps TRBD2 (6 bases). Germline CDR1 MNHEY, CDR2 SVGAGI. Trimming stripped 5 bases from V and 0 bases from J, with 12 bases between. There are 15 residues in the CDR3. CDR3 sequence reads: CASSASAGSTDTQYF. CDR3 DNA sequence: TGTGCCAGCAGTGCCTCTGCGGGGAGCACAGATACGCAGTATTTT.

This clone occurred a few times. CDR3: CASSQDPAGGPETQYF. The CDR3 DNA reads as TGTGCCAGCAGCCAAGATCCAGCGGGGGGGCCTGAGACCCAGTACTTC. The chain couples TRBV4-2 to TRBJ2-5; 10 nucleotides match TRBD2. Germline V gene sequence: CDR1 LGHNA, CDR2 YNFKEQ. V trimming: 0 bases; J trimming: 5 bases; junction bases outside the gene matches: 6. The CDR3 covers 16 residues.

V and J are TRBV30 and TRBJ2-7; 9 bases fit TRBD1. The CDR3 runs to 12 residues. The germline V gene encodes CDR1 GTSNPN and CDR2 SVGIG (reference sequence). The junction had 10 bases not matched to a gene; V was cut back by 4 bases and J by 12 bases. The CDR3 spells CAWITGQGGLYF. CDR3 nucleotides: TGTGCCTGGATTACGGGACAGGGTGGTCTGTACTTC.

J is TRBJ1-3 and V is TRBV4-3; D is perhaps TRBD1 (5 bases). The germline V gene encodes CDR1 LGHNA and CDR2 YSLEER. Trimming left V 1 base short and J 3 bases short, with 10 bases between. CDR3 length: 15 amino acids. CDR3: CASSQARGGGNTIYF. DNA of the CDR3: TGCGCCAGCAGCCAAGCTCGGGGGGGTGGAAACACCATATATTTT.

This clone is a singleton in its sample. The J gene is TRBJ2-7, the V gene TRBV14, with TRBD1 identical over 7 bases. The CDR3 covers 16 residues. V was clipped by 1 base and J by 2 bases; unmatched bases: 8. Germline V gene lookup returns CDR1 SGHDN and CDR2 FVKESK. CDR3 in amino acids: CASSQARTGEAYEQYF. The CDR3, as DNA: TGTGCCAGCAGCCAAGCCCGAACAGGGGAAGCCTACGAGCAGTACTTC.